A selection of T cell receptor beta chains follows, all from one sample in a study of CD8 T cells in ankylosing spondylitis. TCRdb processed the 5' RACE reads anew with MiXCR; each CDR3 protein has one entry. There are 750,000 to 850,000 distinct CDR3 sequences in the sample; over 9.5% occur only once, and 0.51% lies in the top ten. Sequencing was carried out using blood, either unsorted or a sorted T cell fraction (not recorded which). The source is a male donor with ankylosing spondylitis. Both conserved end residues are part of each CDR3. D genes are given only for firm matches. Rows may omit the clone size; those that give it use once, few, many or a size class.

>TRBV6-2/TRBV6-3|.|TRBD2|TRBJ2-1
TGTGCCAGCAGTCCCCAATCCCCTACTCCGGGACTAATCGATGAGCAGTTCTTC
CASSPQSPTPGLIDEQFF
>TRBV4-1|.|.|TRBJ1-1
TGCGCCAGCAGCCAAGTCCGTTTGACGGTGAACACTGAAGCTTTCTTT
CASSQVRLTVNTEAFF
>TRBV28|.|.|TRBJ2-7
TGTGCCAGCAGTTTGGTGGGTCGGGGGCCCTACGAGCAGTACTTC
CASSLVGRGPYEQYF
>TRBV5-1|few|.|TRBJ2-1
TGCGCCAGCAGCTTGGGTATCAACAGGGCTTACAATGAGCAGTTCTTC
CASSLGINRAYNEQFF
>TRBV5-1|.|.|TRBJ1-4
TGCGCCAGCAGCATCTCAGGGGACGCTAATGAAAAACTGTTTTTT
CASSISGDANEKLFF
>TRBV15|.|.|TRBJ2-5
TGTGCCACCAGCGAGCGAGTCCAGGGGGGCTGGGAGACCCAGTACTTC
CATSERVQGGWETQYF
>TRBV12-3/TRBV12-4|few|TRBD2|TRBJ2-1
TGTGCCAGCAGGCGAGGGACTAGCGGGGGGTTTCGGAATGAGCAGTTCTTC
CASRRGTSGGFRNEQFF
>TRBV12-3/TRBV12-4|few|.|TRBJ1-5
TGTGCCAGCAGGCCGGAGGGCCTGAGCAATCAGCCCCAGCATTTT
CASRPEGLSNQPQHF
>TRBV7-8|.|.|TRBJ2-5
TGTGCCAGCAGCCAGGGGCGAGTTTCGGGGGAGACCCAGTACTTC
CASSQGRVSGETQYF
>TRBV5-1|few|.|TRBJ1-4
TGCGCCAGCAGCTCGGGACCCCCCGATGAAAAACTGTTTTTT
CASSSGPPDEKLFF
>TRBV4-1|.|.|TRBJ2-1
TGCGCCAGCAGCCATTTACAGGGAATGTCCTACAATGAGCAGTTCTTC
CASSHLQGMSYNEQFF
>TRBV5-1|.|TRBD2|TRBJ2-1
TGCGCCAGCAGCTTGGGACTAGCGGGAGGAGGGACCTACAATGAGCAGTTCTTC
CASSLGLAGGGTYNEQFF
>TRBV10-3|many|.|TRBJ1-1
TGTGCCACCCGACAAGGGGAAGACACTGAAGCTTTCTTT
CATRQGEDTEAFF
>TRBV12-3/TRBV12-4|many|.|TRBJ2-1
TGTGCCAGCAGTTTACAAGCCGTCGTCTCCGATGAGCAGTTCTTC
CASSLQAVVSDEQFF
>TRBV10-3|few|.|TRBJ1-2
TGTGCCATCAGTGAGTCCCAGGCGGGAGGCTACACCTTC
CAISESQAGGYTF
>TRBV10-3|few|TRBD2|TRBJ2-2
TGTGCCATCAGTGAGTCGTTTAGCGGGAGTACCGGGGAGCTGTTTTTT
CAISESFSGSTGELFF
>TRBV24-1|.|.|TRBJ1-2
TGTGCCACCAGTGAGGGGGGCCTTTCATATGGCTACACCTTC
CATSEGGLSYGYTF
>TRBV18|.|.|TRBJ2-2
TGTGCCAGCTCACCAAGAGGAATGAACACCGGGGAGCTGTTTTTT
CASSPRGMNTGELFF
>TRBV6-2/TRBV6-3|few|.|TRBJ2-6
TGTGCCAGCGGTCTGCACAGCTCTGGGGCCAACGTCCTGACTTTC
CASGLHSSGANVLTF
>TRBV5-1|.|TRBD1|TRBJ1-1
TGCGCCAGCAGCCCTGGGGAGACAGGGGGCCCGGCTTTCTTT
CASSPGETGGPAFF
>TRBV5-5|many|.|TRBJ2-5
TGTGCCAGCAGCTTAGGGCTGGAAGAGACCCAGTACTTC
CASSLGLEETQYF
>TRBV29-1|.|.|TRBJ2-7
TGCAGCGTTGAAGGGGGACGTAAGAGCTCCTACGAGCAGTACTTC
CSVEGGRKSSYEQYF
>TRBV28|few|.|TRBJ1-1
TGTGCCAGCAGTTTTCTAGGGGGTGCTGAAGCTTTCTTT
CASSFLGGAEAFF
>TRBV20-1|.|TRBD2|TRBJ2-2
TGCAGTGCTCAAGGGACTAGCGGTGGGGAGCTGTTTTTT
CSAQGTSGGELFF
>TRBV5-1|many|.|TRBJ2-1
TGCGCCAGCAGCTTGGTTCGGGGTTCCGAGCAGTTCTTC
CASSLVRGSEQFF
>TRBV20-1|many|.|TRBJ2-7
TGCAGTGCTAGAGATAACAGGGTCTTTCCCTACGAGCAGTACTTC
CSARDNRVFPYEQYF
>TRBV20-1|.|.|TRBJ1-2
TGCAGTGCTAGAGATCGCCCAATGGGTCCGAAAGGCTACACCTTC
CSARDRPMGPKGYTF